The 14 T cell receptor beta chains reported below all come from one sample, sequenced in a study of shared clonotypes between healthy human individuals (dated by TCRdb to about 2020). The library was obtained by the immunoSEQ multiplex PCR assay. TCRdb's version of the immuneACCESS table is confined to in-frame rearrangements and falls short of the full clone set. An unresolved V gene accounts for under half of the shortfall where checked; the remainder is of unknown origin. The sample table lists approximately 740,000 clones, around 93% of them with a count of one. The ten top clones hold less than 25% of the sample. For the CD8 naive samples, CD45RO-negative cells were positively selected for CCR7, yielding a CD45RA+CCR7+ population from which TemRA cells were excluded. Sequencing was carried out using naive CD8+ T cells sorted from blood. The cell subset or site label corresponds to: CD45RA+CCR7+. These receptors all stem from a man aged 30 to 45 in good health.

The V and J genes are TRBV4-1 and TRBJ2-7; no firm D call. The germline gives CDR1 MGHRA, CDR2 YSYEKL. V lost 2 bases and J 6 bases, leaving 14 bases between the germline ends. The CDR3 runs to 14 residues. For the CDR3, the DNA is TGCGCCAGCAGCCAAAGACCATCCAGTGGCGAGCAGTACTTC. Protein product: CASSQRPSSGEQYF.

This clone appeared a single time. V is TRBV28 and J is TRBJ2-3; 9 positions match TRBD2. V dropped 4 bases and J dropped 9; count of bases not matched to a gene: 14. This CDR3 has 16 residues. The germline CDR1 and CDR2 sequences are MDHEN and SYDVKM. CDR3 nucleotide sequence: TGTGCCAGCAGTTCGAGGTCTAGCGGGGTTGGGGGGACGCAGTATTTT. This sequence encodes CASSSRSSGVGGTQYF.

The chain combines TRBV2 with TRBJ2-1; 7 bases are a match to TRBD2. V was clipped by 6 bases and J by 11 bases; unmatched bases: 7. CDR1 is SNHLY, CDR2 FYNNEI, per germline. The CDR3 length is 12 residues. DNA for the CDR3: TGTGCCAGCAGGGGAGGGGAGGACAAGCAGTTCTTC. Translation gives CASRGGEDKQFF.

The V and J genes are TRBV2 and TRBJ2-7; possible D gene TRBD1, 6 bases. Trimming stripped 1 base from V and 2 bases from J, with 12 bases between. The CDR3 runs to 15 residues. Germline V gives CDR1 SNHLY, CDR2 FYNNEI. The CDR3 DNA sequence: TGTGCCAGCAGTGAAGAAAGGGGGATAGCCTACGAGCAGTACTTC. Residues: CASSEERGIAYEQYF. The full variable domain, with the rest looked up from reference TRBV2 and TRBJ2-7, is EPEVTQTPSHQVTQMGQEVILRCVPISNHLYFYWYRQILGQKVEFLVSFYNNEISEKSEIFDDQFSVERPDGSNFTLKIRSTKLEDSAMYFCASSEERGIAYEQYFGPGTRLTVT.

The chain combines TRBV19 with TRBJ1-4; D is unclear. Germline V gene data show CDR1 as LNHDA and CDR2 as SQIVND (reference sequence). Trimming stripped 2 bases from V and 5 bases from J, with 12 bases between. There are 15 residues in the CDR3. The CDR3 loop reads CASSITYAENEKLFF. CDR3 bases: TGTGCCAGTAGTATAACCTATGCCGAGAATGAAAAACTGTTTTTT. Based on the CDR3 plus reference TRBV19 and TRBJ1-4, the full variable domain is DGGITQSPKYLFRKEGQNVTLSCEQNLNHDAMYWYRQDPGQGLRLIYYSQIVNDFQKGDIAEGYSVSREKKESFPLTVTSAQKNPTAFYLCASSITYAENEKLFFGSGTQLSVL.

The CDR3 loop is CASSLGTGLNTEAFF. Here the CDR3 DNA reads TGCGCCAGCAGCTTGGGGACAGGGTTGAACACTGAAGCTTTCTTT. The V and J genes are TRBV5-1 and TRBJ1-1; 8 bases match TRBD1. Per the germline V gene, CDR1 is SGHRS and CDR2 is YFSETQ. The CDR3 has 15 residues. The V and J ends lost 0 bases and 0 bases, in that order; junction bases with no gene match: 1.

The genes are TRBV27 and TRBJ2-7, with TRBD2 identical over 8 bases. Germline V lookup: CDR1 MNHEY, CDR2 SMNVEV (reference sequence). There are 13 residues in the CDR3. The ends lost 6 bases at V and 3 bases at J; junction bases unmatched: 4. In DNA form, the CDR3 reads TGTGCCAGCAGGGTAGCGGGAAGCTACGAGCAGTACTTC. Its translation is CASRVAGSYEQYF.

The V gene is TRBV28, the J gene TRBJ2-7, with 7 bases matching TRBD2. Germline values: CDR1 MDHEN, CDR2 SYDVKM. Unmatched junction bases numbered 8, after V lost 3 bases and J lost 3 bases. This CDR3 spans 15 amino acids. The CDR3 nucleotides read TGTGCCAGCAGTTTCCCTAGGACTAGACACTACGAGCAGTACTTC. This encodes CASSFPRTRHYEQYF.

This clone was detected only once. The chain joins TRBV27 to TRBJ2-7; D unresolved. Per the germline V gene, CDR1 is MNHEY and CDR2 is SMNVEV (reference sequence). CDR3 length: 11 amino acids. Trimming took 7 bases from V and 5 from J, leaving 9 bases between them. The CDR3 is CASTRGHEQYF. In nucleotides, the CDR3 is TGTGCCAGCACCCGTGGCCACGAGCAGTACTTC.

The V gene is TRBV5-1, the J gene TRBJ2-3; 7 bases are shared with TRBD1. This CDR3 region has 17 residues. CDR1 is SGHRS and CDR2 is YFSETQ in the germline V gene. Unmatched junction bases numbered 12, after V lost 3 bases and J lost 2 bases. The CDR3 loop reads CASSSGQLTHFTDTQYF. The CDR3 nucleotides read TGCGCCAGCAGCTCGGGACAGCTAACTCATTTCACAGATACGCAGTATTTT.

This chain's CDR3 is CASTRVGSYNEQFF. The DNA of the CDR3 is TGTGCCAGCACCCGTGTGGGTTCCTACAATGAGCAGTTCTTC. This rearrangement joins TRBV5-6 to TRBJ2-1; D unresolved. The germline V and J ends were trimmed by 6 bases and 1 base, with 11 bases remaining between them. Germline V lookup: CDR1 SGHDT, CDR2 YYEEEE. The CDR3 has 14 residues. Variable domain in full (rest from reference TRBV5-6 and TRBJ2-1): DAGVTQSPTHLIKTRGQQVTLRCSPKSGHDTVSWYQQALGQGPQFIFQYYEEEERQRGNFPDRFSGHQFPNYSSELNVNALLLGDSALYLCASTRVGSYNEQFFGPGTRLTVL.

The rearrangement joins TRBV7-9 to TRBJ2-7; D call uncertain. This CDR3 is 12 amino acids long. CDR1 and CDR2 (germline): SEHNR, FQNEAQ (reference sequence). V dropped 5 bases and J dropped 2 bases, with 7 bases sitting between them. Written as DNA, the CDR3 is TGTGCCAGCAGCGGCTTCCCCTACGAGCAGTACTTC. It encodes CASSGFPYEQYF.

The V and J genes are TRBV5-1 and TRBJ2-1, with 14 bases that match TRBD2. The CDR3 has 17 residues. Per the germline V gene, CDR1 is SGHRS and CDR2 is YFSETQ. V trimming: 8 bases; J trimming: 5 bases; junction bases outside the gene matches: 12. The CDR3 bases are TGCGCCAGTCTCCCGGGACTAGCGGGAGTCGGGGACAATGAGCAGTTCTTC. Its translation: CASLPGLAGVGDNEQFF.

The chain employs TRBV6-5 and TRBJ2-7; 10 bases are shared with TRBD1. Looked up from germline, CDR1 is MNHEY and CDR2 is SVGAGI. V lost 5 bases, J lost 5 bases, and 6 bases stayed unmatched. The CDR3 is 14 residues long. The CDR3 is CASSGQGGFHEQYF. CDR3 in DNA: TGTGCCAGCAGTGGACAGGGGGGATTCCACGAGCAGTACTTC.